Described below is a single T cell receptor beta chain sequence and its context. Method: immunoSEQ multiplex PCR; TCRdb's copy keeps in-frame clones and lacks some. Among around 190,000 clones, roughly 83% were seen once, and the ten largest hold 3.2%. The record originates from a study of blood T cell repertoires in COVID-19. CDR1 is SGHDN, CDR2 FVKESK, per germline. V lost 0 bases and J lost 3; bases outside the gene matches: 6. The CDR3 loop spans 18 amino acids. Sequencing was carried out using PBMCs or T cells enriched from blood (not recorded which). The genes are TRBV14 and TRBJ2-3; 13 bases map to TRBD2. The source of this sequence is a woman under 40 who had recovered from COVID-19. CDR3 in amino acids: CASSQEWRLAGGTDTQYF. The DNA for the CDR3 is TGTGCCAGCAGCCAAGAATGGAGACTAGCGGGAGGAACAGATACGCAGTATTTT.